The 3 T cell receptor beta chains in this list originate from one sample, sequenced in a study of shared clonotypes between healthy human individuals. TCRdb's copy holds only in-frame clones and misses some; the assay was immunoSEQ multiplex PCR. The sample has 400,000 or so clones; about 96% are singletons. The specimen sequenced was memory CD8+ T cells sorted from blood. Regarding subset: CD45RO+ cells pooled with CCR7-negative TemRA cells. The source of these receptors is a man between 25 and 39 years old in good health.

The chain employs TRBV7-9 and TRBJ1-1; possible D gene TRBD1, 5 bases. The CDR3 has 13 residues. Trimming cost V 3 bases and J 4 bases, with 9 bases left between them. CDR1 is SEHNR and CDR2 is FQNEAQ in the germline V gene (reference sequence). For the CDR3, the DNA is TGTGCCAGCAGCTTTCTTGGGGGCACTGAAGCTTTCTTT. Translated: CASSFLGGTEAFF.

The rearrangement links TRBV28 to TRBJ1-5; tentatively, D is TRBD1 (5 bases). CDR1 MDHEN and CDR2 SYDVKM come from the germline V gene. The CDR3 length is 18 residues. V was cut by 4 bases and J by 0 bases, with 19 bases left in between. CDR3 region: CASSSKFSGTSSNQPQHF. CDR3 nucleotides: TGTGCCAGCAGTTCTAAATTCTCGGGGACGAGTAGCAATCAGCCCCAGCATTTT.

This clone was seen just once. V and J are TRBV5-4 and TRBJ2-2, with D uncertain. The V gene lost 4 bases and the J gene lost 9 bases, with 10 bases spanning the gap. Germline V gene lookup returns CDR1 SGHNT and CDR2 YYREEE (reference sequence). There are 12 residues in the CDR3. The CDR3 DNA reads as TGTGCCAGCAGCCTAGAGCTCCGGGAGCTGTTTTTT. Translation gives CASSLELRELFF.